These T cell receptor beta chains were read from a single sample in a study of PD-1 blockade in classical Hodgkin lymphoma. Clones were read by immunoSEQ multiplex PCR, and TCRdb kept only the in-frame ones, dropping some. The table lists approximately 18,000 clones, 82% of them singletons, with roughly 27% in the top ten. The specimen was peripheral blood mononuclear cells (PBMCs), collected before the second cycle of nivolumab. These receptors came from a human donor with classical Hodgkin lymphoma. Each CDR3 is given without its conserved first and last residue.

j_call cdr3_length v_call cdr3_aa
TRBJ2-7 10 TRBV7-9 ASADPGYEQY
TRBJ1-4 12 TRBV6-6 ASKTGSTNEKLF
TRBJ2-7 13 TRBV14 ASSQLGGASGEQY
TRBJ2-4 12 TRBV7-9 ASSSMPDQNIQY
TRBJ2-1 14 TRBV7-4 ASPLWGGPSYNEQF
TRBJ2-3 16 TRBV7-6 ASSLVGGGYDSTDTQY
TRBJ2-1 13 TRBV7-6 ASSAGLAGGNEQF
TRBJ2-2 15 TRBV4-3 ASSQRIQGANTGELF
TRBJ2-5 17 TRBV5-4 ASSFLGLAGGKYQETQY
TRBJ2-7 10 TRBV5-6 ASSLYPHEQY
TRBJ2-1 13 TRBV19 ASTSRATEENEQF
TRBJ1-4 12 TRBV9 ASSPDRGREKLF
TRBJ2-7 11 TRBV27 ASSLRGGYEQY
TRBJ2-4 15 TRBV7-9 ASSSIRTGEPKNIQY
TRBJ2-2 14 TRBV10-3 AISESAGLEGGELF
TRBJ2-1 12 TRBV6-5 ASGLGGSYNEQF
TRBJ2-1 11 TRBV5-4 ASSSEGDSEQF
TRBJ2-1 13 TRBV5-8 ASSSDTEIYNEQF
TRBJ1-4 12 TRBV4-3 ASSRQVRREKLF
TRBJ2-3 14 TRBV9 ASSVGGSGVSDTQY
TRBJ2-5 13 TRBV6-1 ASRLAGGRTETQY
TRBJ1-1 10 TRBV28 ASSLQATEAF
TRBJ2-5 13 TRBV11-2 ASSPAGGGGETQY
TRBJ1-6 12 TRBV27 ASSRGVSNSPLH
TRBJ1-6 12 TRBV5-8 ASSFIRGNSPLH
TRBJ1-1 10 TRBV30 AWVGQGREAF
TRBJ2-7 14 TRBV5-1 ASSWTLAGGSYEQY
TRBJ2-3 19 TRBV4-2 ASSQELGSSGGTSLLDTQY
TRBJ2-1 14 TRBV9 ASSERQGRGFGEQF
TRBJ1-2 11 TRBV7-9 ASSLGGYYGYT
TRBJ2-3 14 TRBV7-3 ASSLRTGGAGDTQY
TRBJ1-5 15 TRBV28 ASSTQDRADDNQPQH
TRBJ1-1 10 TRBV27 ASVRSGQPTL
TRBJ2-3 12 TRBV7-9 ASSPGHPTDTQY
TRBJ2-1 12 TRBV11-3 ASSLRIGYNEQF
TRBJ2-7 16 TRBV5-1 ASSSRPIAGGSISEQY
TRBJ2-1 13 TRBV5-5 ASSFEQGTYNEQF